The clone carrying this TCR beta chain was detected a few times. What it binds is not known. This sample stems from a study of cytomegalovirus exposure and HLA in healthy donors. Regarding the study as a whole: In vitro experiments confirmed that a few CMV-associated chains were specific for CMV antigens. Sequencing depth across donors, presence/absence analyses assumed, was roughly uniform. Earlier analysis found most TCR beta V segments productive about 87% or about 30% of the time. By HLA locus, TCR association rates varied in a later analysis, with DRB1 showing the most and HLA-C the fewest.

The CDR3 has 16 residues. V lost 3 bases, J lost 1 base, and 18 bases lay in between. Germline V gene lookup returns CDR1 GTSNPN and CDR2 SVGIG (reference sequence). The PCR ran on 60 Vbeta and 13 Jbeta primers. The repertoire was sequenced with immunoSEQ multiplex PCR; TCRdb's copy has only in-frame clones and lacks some. The data show 170,000 or so clones, 80% seen once. Material for sequencing was PBMCs. This sequence was found in a boy younger than 18 in good health and CMV-seronegative. This chain joins TRBV30 and TRBJ2-5; TRBD2 is a possible D gene (6 bases). The DNA for the CDR3 is TGTGCCTGGAGGGGGTCCGGGAGCAGGGCCCAAGAGACCCAGTACTTC. Translation: CAWRGSGSRAQETQYF.